A selection of T cell receptor beta chains follows, all from one sample in a study of OX40 agonist ivuxolimab in advanced cancers. The repertoire was sequenced with immunoSEQ multiplex PCR; TCRdb's copy has only in-frame clones and lacks some. The sample holds about 15,000 clones, roughly 60% seen once. Here the sequenced sample was CD4+ or CD8+ T cells sorted from blood, taken in a trial of the OX40 agonist ivuxolimab. These receptors were collected from an adult with an advanced solid tumor such as melanoma, head and neck, liver or kidney cancer. CDR3s include the opening cysteine and the closing phenylalanine or tryptophan. A D gene is named only where the DNA matches it firmly. Some rows have no size entry. The others give once, few or many, or a class for an expanded clone.

d_call: -; v_call: TRBV30; clone_size: -; j_call: TRBJ1-1; cdr3_nt: TGTGCCTGGGGGGACCTGAACACTGAAGCTTTCTTT; cdr3_aa: CAWGDLNTEAFF
d_call: -; v_call: TRBV5-6; clone_size: -; j_call: TRBJ1-2; cdr3_nt: TGTGCCAGCAGCTTGTTCTTGGCGGTTGCTTACTATGGCTACACCTTC; cdr3_aa: CASSLFLAVAYYGYTF
d_call: -; v_call: TRBV9; clone_size: -; j_call: TRBJ2-1; cdr3_nt: TGTGCCAGCAGCGTAGACGGCTCCTACAATGAGCAGTTCTTC; cdr3_aa: CASSVDGSYNEQFF
d_call: TRBD1; v_call: TRBV14; clone_size: -; j_call: TRBJ1-6; cdr3_nt: TGTGCCAGCAGTCAGGACCGTGATGACAGGGGGAGGATAGGCTCACCCCTCCACTTT; cdr3_aa: CASSQDRDDRGRIGSPLHF
d_call: TRBD1; v_call: TRBV6-1; clone_size: -; j_call: TRBJ2-7; cdr3_nt: TGTGCCAGCAGTGTCTCAACGTGGGGACAGCACTACGAGCAGTACTTC; cdr3_aa: CASSVSTWGQHYEQYF
d_call: -; v_call: TRBV5-4; clone_size: -; j_call: TRBJ2-5; cdr3_nt: TGTGCCAGCAGAAGGGGGGGATCGACCCAGTACTTC; cdr3_aa: CASRRGGSTQYF
d_call: -; v_call: TRBV9; clone_size: few; j_call: TRBJ1-5; cdr3_nt: TGTGCCAGCAGCGCCGGGTTTAGCAATCAGCCCCAGCATTTT; cdr3_aa: CASSAGFSNQPQHF
d_call: -; v_call: TRBV9; clone_size: -; j_call: TRBJ1-4; cdr3_nt: TGTGCCAGCAGCGCCCCGGACAGTGCTAATGAAAAACTGTTTTTT; cdr3_aa: CASSAPDSANEKLFF
d_call: -; v_call: TRBV6-5; clone_size: -; j_call: TRBJ2-7; cdr3_nt: TGTGCCAGCAGTTACTCGCCGGGACAACCCTACGAGCAGTACTTC; cdr3_aa: CASSYSPGQPYEQYF
d_call: -; v_call: TRBV4-1; clone_size: -; j_call: TRBJ2-7; cdr3_nt: TGCGCCAGCAGCCAAGATCGGACAGAATACTACGAGCAGTACTTC; cdr3_aa: CASSQDRTEYYEQYF
d_call: TRBD2; v_call: TRBV7-2; clone_size: -; j_call: TRBJ2-3; cdr3_nt: TGTGCCAGCGATTCCTGGGGGGGAGGCACAGATACGCAGTATTTT; cdr3_aa: CASDSWGGGTDTQYF
d_call: TRBD1; v_call: TRBV11-2; clone_size: -; j_call: TRBJ2-7; cdr3_nt: TGTGCCAGCAGCAGCGGGACAGGGTGGGAGCAGTACTTC; cdr3_aa: CASSSGTGWEQYF
d_call: -; v_call: TRBV2; clone_size: -; j_call: TRBJ2-6; cdr3_nt: TGTGCCAGCAGTACAGGGCTCGGGGCCAACGTCCTGACTTTC; cdr3_aa: CASSTGLGANVLTF
d_call: -; v_call: TRBV6-5; clone_size: -; j_call: TRBJ2-3; cdr3_nt: TGTGCCAGCAGGGTCCGGGGGCGGTGGACAGATACGCAGTATTTT; cdr3_aa: CASRVRGRWTDTQYF
d_call: TRBD1; v_call: TRBV13; clone_size: -; j_call: TRBJ1-6; cdr3_nt: TGTGCCAGCAGCGGATGGACAGGGGGCGGCGGTAATAATTCACCCCTCCACTTT; cdr3_aa: CASSGWTGGGGNNSPLHF
d_call: -; v_call: TRBV6-4; clone_size: medium-sized; j_call: TRBJ2-1; cdr3_nt: TGTGCCAGCAATTCCTCAGGGGTTTCCTACAATGAGCAGTTCTTC; cdr3_aa: CASNSSGVSYNEQFF
d_call: -; v_call: TRBV16; clone_size: -; j_call: TRBJ1-2; cdr3_nt: TGTGCCAGCAGCCAATTTCCGGATTGGGAATATGGCTACACCTTC; cdr3_aa: CASSQFPDWEYGYTF
d_call: -; v_call: TRBV9; clone_size: -; j_call: TRBJ2-2; cdr3_nt: TGTGCCAGCAGCGTAACCCGGGACGGACCGAACACCGGGGAGCTGTTTTTT; cdr3_aa: CASSVTRDGPNTGELFF
d_call: -; v_call: TRBV4-2; clone_size: -; j_call: TRBJ2-3; cdr3_nt: TGTGCCAGCAGCTTGGGGTCCCCGGGCACAGATACGCAGTATTTT; cdr3_aa: CASSLGSPGTDTQYF
d_call: -; v_call: TRBV15; clone_size: -; j_call: TRBJ1-2; cdr3_nt: TGTGCCACCAGCAGAGATTCGGAGGGATATGGCTACACCTTC; cdr3_aa: CATSRDSEGYGYTF
d_call: -; v_call: TRBV2; clone_size: -; j_call: TRBJ2-2; cdr3_nt: TGTGCCAGCACCCGAACCGGGGAGCTGTTTTTT; cdr3_aa: CASTRTGELFF
d_call: -; v_call: TRBV14; clone_size: -; j_call: TRBJ1-5; cdr3_nt: TGTGCCAGCAGCCAAGTAAGGTGGAACAGGAACCATCAGCCCCAGCATTTT; cdr3_aa: CASSQVRWNRNHQPQHF
d_call: -; v_call: TRBV2; clone_size: -; j_call: TRBJ2-7; cdr3_nt: TGTGCCAGCAGTGATGTGGGGGGCTACGAGCAGTACTTC; cdr3_aa: CASSDVGGYEQYF
d_call: TRBD1; v_call: TRBV2; clone_size: -; j_call: TRBJ1-2; cdr3_nt: TGTGCCAGCAGACAGGGGGGGACTAACTATGGCTACACCTTC; cdr3_aa: CASRQGGTNYGYTF
d_call: -; v_call: TRBV2; clone_size: once; j_call: TRBJ2-7; cdr3_nt: TGTGCCAGCAGTGAAACCCCGGGTCCCTACGAGCAGTACTTC; cdr3_aa: CASSETPGPYEQYF
d_call: -; v_call: TRBV2; clone_size: -; j_call: TRBJ1-5; cdr3_nt: TGTGCCAGCGACGGGGAGGCGGGCGATGAACCGAATCAGCCCCAGCATTTT; cdr3_aa: CASDGEAGDEPNQPQHF
d_call: TRBD2; v_call: TRBV27; clone_size: -; j_call: TRBJ2-1; cdr3_nt: TGTGCCAGCAGTTGGCTAGCGGGGGGGGACAATGAGCAGTTCTTC; cdr3_aa: CASSWLAGGDNEQFF
d_call: -; v_call: TRBV7-8; clone_size: medium-sized; j_call: TRBJ1-6; cdr3_nt: TGTGCCAGCAGCTTAAGAGGCCCTTCACCCCTCCACTTT; cdr3_aa: CASSLRGPSPLHF
d_call: TRBD1; v_call: TRBV6-5; clone_size: -; j_call: TRBJ1-5; cdr3_nt: TGTGCCAGCAAGTGGACAGGGACGGGCAATCAGCCCCAGCATTTT; cdr3_aa: CASKWTGTGNQPQHF
d_call: -; v_call: TRBV6-6; clone_size: once; j_call: TRBJ1-2; cdr3_nt: TGTGCCAGCAGTTACACGAGGACAGATAACTATGGCTACACCTTC; cdr3_aa: CASSYTRTDNYGYTF
d_call: -; v_call: TRBV7-6; clone_size: medium-sized; j_call: TRBJ2-7; cdr3_nt: TGTGCCAGCAGCGACGAACGGGGGTCGTTCCACGAGCAGTACTTC; cdr3_aa: CASSDERGSFHEQYF
d_call: -; v_call: TRBV7-2; clone_size: -; j_call: TRBJ2-2; cdr3_nt: TGTGCCAGCAGCCTCAGGGGGGGCGCCGTCGGCGGGGAGCTGTTTTTT; cdr3_aa: CASSLRGGAVGGELFF
d_call: -; v_call: TRBV10-1; clone_size: -; j_call: TRBJ1-6; cdr3_nt: TGCGCCAGCAGTGAGTCGAGAAGCTCACCCCTCCACTTT; cdr3_aa: CASSESRSSPLHF
d_call: TRBD1; v_call: TRBV2; clone_size: once; j_call: TRBJ1-1; cdr3_nt: TGTGCCAGCGCCACTCCCGGGACAGGGGTCACTGAAGCTTTCTTT; cdr3_aa: CASATPGTGVTEAFF
d_call: -; v_call: TRBV29-1; clone_size: -; j_call: TRBJ2-7; cdr3_nt: TGCAGCGTTGTGCCCAACGCGGCCTTCTCCTACGAGCAGTACTTC; cdr3_aa: CSVVPNAAFSYEQYF
d_call: -; v_call: TRBV12-5; clone_size: -; j_call: TRBJ1-6; cdr3_nt: TGTGCTAGTGGTTTGGGACGCTCACCCCTCCACTTT; cdr3_aa: CASGLGRSPLHF
d_call: TRBD1; v_call: TRBV27; clone_size: once; j_call: TRBJ2-1; cdr3_nt: TGTGCCAGCAGTCCATGGGACAGGGGTTTGGATGAGCAGTTCTTC; cdr3_aa: CASSPWDRGLDEQFF
d_call: TRBD1; v_call: TRBV13; clone_size: -; j_call: TRBJ1-1; cdr3_nt: TGTGCCAGCAGCTCACAGGGGGGAGGCACTGAAGCTTTCTTT; cdr3_aa: CASSSQGGGTEAFF
d_call: TRBD2; v_call: TRBV13; clone_size: -; j_call: TRBJ2-7; cdr3_nt: TGTGCCAGCAGCCCCCGGGGGGGAGCCTACGAGCAGTACTTC; cdr3_aa: CASSPRGGAYEQYF